This passage covers 29 T cell receptor beta chains from one sample sequenced in a study of blood T cell repertoires in COVID-19. The table came from immunoSEQ multiplex PCR; TCRdb's copy has only in-frame clones and leaves some out. The table has roughly 91,000 clones, around 80% seen once. The sample consisted of peripheral blood. These receptor sequences come from a man aged 70 or older with acute or convalescent COVID-19.

This chain links TRBV19 with TRBJ1-2; 7 nucleotides line up with TRBD1. Per germline, CDR1 LNHDA and CDR2 SQIVND (reference sequence). The V gene end was trimmed by 2 bases and the J gene end by 2 bases; junction bases not matched to a gene: 8. This CDR3 region has 16 residues. As DNA, the CDR3 is TGTGCCAGTAGTATAAAACCCGGGACAGTCAACTATGGCTACACCTTC. Its translation: CASSIKPGTVNYGYTF.

This clone has a handful of counts. V and J are TRBV6-1 and TRBJ2-3; tentative D call: TRBD1 (5 bases). The CDR3 length is 17 residues. V shed 1 base and J shed 2 bases, with 16 bases lying between them. Germline CDR1 MNHNS, CDR2 SASEGT. CDR3 sequence reads: CASSEDTWGSHTDTQYF. DNA for the CDR3: TGTGCCAGCAGTGAAGATACTTGGGGCAGCCACACAGATACGCAGTATTTT.

CDR3 in DNA: TGTGCCAGCAGCTTTGGGGGCAGGAGCAATCAGCCCCAGCATTTT. It codes for CASSFGGRSNQPQHF. The J gene is TRBJ1-5, the V gene TRBV7-2; the D gene is possibly TRBD1 (6 bases). This CDR3 is built from 15 residues. Trimming cost V 3 bases and J 1 base, with 10 bases left between them. CDR1 is SGHTA, CDR2 FQGNSA, per germline.

This clone was observed a few times. The rearrangement links TRBV9 to TRBJ2-2; 7 positions agree with TRBD1. This CDR3 region has 17 residues. Germline assignment: CDR1 SGDLS and CDR2 YYNGEE. J gave up 1 base and V 4 bases, and 10 bases lay outside the gene matches. CDR3 loop: CASSPPFDRENTGELFF. The CDR3 DNA sequence: TGTGCCAGCAGCCCCCCCTTCGACAGGGAGAACACCGGGGAGCTGTTTTTT.

This chain uses TRBV9 with TRBJ2-5, with D possibly matching TRBD2 (6 bases). Looked up from germline, CDR1 is SGDLS and CDR2 is YYNGEE. The V gene lost 0 bases and the J gene lost 2 bases, with 14 bases spanning the gap. This CDR3 is built from 16 residues. This chain's CDR3 is CASSVATGRGQETQYF. The CDR3 bases are TGTGCCAGCAGCGTAGCTACGGGGCGGGGACAAGAGACCCAGTACTTC.

The rearrangement uses TRBV4-1 and TRBJ2-3; TRBD1 matches at 9 bases. V gave up 0 bases and J gave up 3 bases; unmatched junction bases: 4. CDR3 length: 16 residues. The germline gives CDR1 MGHRA, CDR2 YSYEKL. The CDR3 sequence is CASSQETGGLTDTQYF. In DNA form, the CDR3 reads TGCGCCAGCAGCCAAGAAACAGGGGGCTTAACAGATACGCAGTATTTT.

This rearrangement joins TRBV6-5 to TRBJ1-1; TRBD1 is a possible D gene (6 bases). V lost 7 bases and J lost 5, with 20 bases in between. The V gene's germline CDR1 is MNHEY and CDR2 SVGAGI. CDR3 length equals 15 residues. Here the CDR3 reads CASKINRDRYTEAFF. The CDR3 nucleotides are TGTGCCAGCAAAATCAACAGGGATCGGTATACTGAAGCTTTCTTT.

CDR3: CASSERGRQPQHF. CDR3 DNA sequence: TGTGCCAGCAGTGAAAGGGGGCGGCAGCCCCAGCATTTT. The chain uses TRBV2 and TRBJ1-5; 7 bases agree with TRBD1. V dropped 2 bases and J dropped 7; count of bases not matched to a gene: 2. The CDR3 totals 13 residues. The germline V gene has CDR1 SNHLY and CDR2 FYNNEI.

This clone is a singleton in its sample. The rearrangement links TRBV12-3 or TRBV12-4 to TRBJ1-5; possible D gene TRBD1, 5 bases. The CDR3 is 12 amino acids. Trimming stripped 3 bases from V and 10 bases from J, with 10 bases between. CDR3 in DNA: TGTGCCAGCAGTTTCGATCAGGGACCCCAGCATTTT. Its protein product is CASSFDQGPQHF.

The chain recombines TRBV6-1 with TRBJ2-4, with TRBD1 matching 10 bases. V gave up 3 bases and J gave up 2 bases; unmatched junction bases: 4. This CDR3 has 16 residues. Germline loops: CDR1 MNHNS, CDR2 SASEGT. Written as DNA, the CDR3 is TGTGCCAGCAGTGACCGGACAGGGGGTCCCAAAAACATTCAGTACTTC. This encodes CASSDRTGGPKNIQYF.

The gene calls are TRBV6-6 and TRBJ1-3; perhaps TRBD1 as D (5 bases). The CDR3 is 14 amino acids. V was shortened by 7 bases and J by 0 bases, with 10 bases between the two germline ends. Germline V CDR1 and CDR2: MNHNY, SVGAGI (reference sequence). CDR3 sequence reads: CASKPTGSGNTIYF. CDR3 bases: TGTGCCAGCAAACCAACAGGCTCTGGAAACACCATATATTTT.

The chain has TRBV5-1 and TRBJ2-6, with 9 bases that match TRBD1. Germline values: CDR1 SGHRS, CDR2 YFSETQ. The CDR3 length is 16 residues. V dropped 4 bases and J dropped 4; count of bases not matched to a gene: 6. The CDR3 reads CASSAGQGNGANVLTF. As DNA, the CDR3 is TGCGCCAGCAGCGCCGGACAGGGGAACGGGGCCAACGTCCTGACTTTC.

This clone was picked up a small number of times. The chain links TRBV2 to TRBJ1-2; D is unclear. Germline CDR1 SNHLY, CDR2 FYNNEI. CDR3 length: 13 amino acids. Trimming removed 8 bases from V and 4 bases from J, with 14 bases in between. CDR3 loop: CASEADPFYGYTF. The CDR3 DNA reads as TGTGCCAGCGAGGCAGACCCTTTCTATGGCTACACCTTC.

The chain is built from TRBV5-1 and TRBJ2-3; 7 bases are shared with TRBD2. Germline V gene sequence: CDR1 SGHRS, CDR2 YFSETQ. Trimming at V came to 1 base and at J to 4 bases, leaving 15 bases not matched to a gene. This CDR3 has 18 residues. The CDR3 loop reads CASSLLTGGTVLPDTQYF. The DNA for the CDR3 is TGCGCCAGCAGCTTGTTAACCGGGGGGACGGTGCTCCCAGATACGCAGTATTTT.

This clone was found a few times. V usage is TRBV19 and J usage is TRBJ1-5, with D tentatively TRBD1 (5 bases). This CDR3 spans 17 amino acids. Trimming left V 1 base short and J 0 bases short, with 13 bases between. Per the germline V gene, CDR1 is LNHDA and CDR2 is SQIVND (reference sequence). Here the CDR3 DNA reads TGTGCCAGTAGTATAGGGGGACGGGGGTATAGCAATCAGCCCCAGCATTTT. Encoded protein: CASSIGGRGYSNQPQHF.

This clone was found a few times. The chain links TRBV28 to TRBJ1-5; 9 bases match TRBD1. CDR1 is MDHEN, CDR2 SYDVKM, per germline. The CDR3 is made up of 15 amino acids. Losses at the gene ends were 7 bases for V and 4 bases for J; bases not matched to a gene: 8. The CDR3 protein is CASTSPGQGNQPQHF. CDR3 DNA: TGTGCCAGCACCTCCCCCGGACAGGGGAATCAGCCCCAGCATTTT.

The chain joins TRBV19 to TRBJ2-3; 8 bases agree with TRBD1. The CDR3 has 15 amino acids. Trimming took 6 bases from V and 3 from J; bases not matched to a gene: 8. In germline, CDR1 is LNHDA, CDR2 SQIVND (reference sequence). This chain's CDR3 is CASSRGQGRTDTQYF. Written as DNA, the CDR3 is TGTGCCAGTAGCCGTGGACAGGGTCGGACAGATACGCAGTATTTT. Drawing the rest from reference TRBV19 and TRBJ2-3, the complete variable domain is DGGITQSPKYLFRKEGQNVTLSCEQNLNHDAMYWYRQDPGQGLRLIYYSQIVNDFQKGDIAEGYSVSREKKESFPLTVTSAQKNPTAFYLCASSRGQGRTDTQYFGPGTRLTVL.

In its sample, this clone was seen once. The chain employs TRBV7-3 and TRBJ1-6, with a possible D match to TRBD1 (5 bases). The CDR3 extends over 14 amino acids. The V end was cut by 3 bases, the J end by 10 bases, with 13 bases between. The germline gives CDR1 SGHTA, CDR2 FQGTGA. The CDR3 reads CASSFSPGPSPLHF. In DNA form, the CDR3 reads TGTGCCAGCAGCTTTAGTCCAGGGCCCTCACCCCTCCACTTT.

V gene TRBV14 combines with J gene TRBJ1-1; unclear D gene. V shed 4 bases and J shed 1 base, with 7 bases lying between them. The CDR3 loop spans 13 amino acids. The germline V gene has CDR1 SGHDN and CDR2 FVKESK. CDR3 amino acids: CASSPMANTEAFF. In nucleotides, the CDR3 is TGTGCCAGCAGCCCGATGGCGAACACTGAAGCTTTCTTT.

The gene calls are TRBV27 and TRBJ2-7; D gene ambiguous. Between the trimmed V and J ends, which lost 4 bases and 5 bases, there was a span of 12 bases. Germline V lookup: CDR1 MNHEY, CDR2 SMNVEV (reference sequence). There are 13 residues in the CDR3. The CDR3 here is CASSSQEGDEQYF. CDR3 DNA sequence: TGTGCCAGCAGTTCCCAGGAAGGCGACGAGCAGTACTTC.

The chain employs TRBV4-1 and TRBJ2-7; 9 bases agree with TRBD1. The CDR3 length is 16 residues. Germline V gene sequence: CDR1 MGHRA, CDR2 YSYEKL. The junction had 10 bases not matched to a gene; V was cut back by 4 bases and J by 3 bases. CDR3 in DNA: TGCGCCAGCAGCCCATATTTCCGGGACAGGGACTACGAGCAGTACTTC. The encoded protein is CASSPYFRDRDYEQYF.

J is TRBJ2-2 and V is TRBV27; D possibly corresponds to TRBD1 (5 bases). CDR3 length: 13 amino acids. Per germline, CDR1 MNHEY and CDR2 SMNVEV (reference sequence). The V end lost 4 bases, the J end lost 3 bases, and 6 bases lay between the germline ends. CDR3 residues: CASSSGYTGELFF. The CDR3 bases are TGTGCCAGCAGTTCAGGGTACACCGGGGAGCTGTTTTTT.

This chain joins TRBV30 and TRBJ1-2, with TRBD1 matching 10 bases. J gave up 4 bases and V 3 bases, and 5 bases lay outside the gene matches. Germline V gives CDR1 GTSNPN, CDR2 SVGIG (reference sequence). The CDR3 spans 14 residues. The chain's CDR3 is CAWRTGGAGYGYTF. The CDR3 nucleotides are TGTGCCTGGAGGACAGGGGGCGCGGGCTATGGCTACACCTTC.

The gene calls are TRBV7-9 and TRBJ1-1; 11 bases agree with TRBD1. The CDR3 has 16 amino acids. The V segment lost 3 bases and the J segment 8 bases; nucleotides outside the gene matches: 11. CDR1 and CDR2 (germline): SEHNR, FQNEAQ (reference sequence). This chain's CDR3 is CASSLGQGEGSEEAFF. The CDR3 bases are TGTGCCAGCAGCTTGGGACAGGGGGAAGGAAGCGAAGAAGCTTTCTTT.

This chain uses TRBV5-1 with TRBJ1-2; the match to TRBD1 covers 7 bases. J was trimmed by 6 bases and V by 4 bases; bases with no gene match: 12. Germline CDR1 is SGHRS and CDR2 is YFSETQ. The CDR3 totals 15 residues. This CDR3 is CASSIIGQGGDGYTF. As DNA, the CDR3 is TGCGCCAGCAGCATCATCGGCCAGGGGGGAGATGGCTACACCTTC.

The chain employs TRBV7-9 and TRBJ2-4, with a tentative D call TRBD1 (6 bases). The CDR3 extends over 16 amino acids. Germline V gene lookup returns CDR1 SEHNR and CDR2 FQNEAQ (reference sequence). The V gene lost 5 bases and the J gene lost 0 bases, with 14 bases spanning the gap. CDR3 loop: CASSGQLGLAKNIQYF. Written as DNA, the CDR3 is TGTGCCAGCAGCGGACAGCTCGGACTAGCCAAAAACATTCAGTACTTC.

V usage is TRBV9 and J usage is TRBJ1-1, with D perhaps matching TRBD1 (6 bases). CDR1 SGDLS and CDR2 YYNGEE come from the germline V gene. CDR3 size: 14 residues. Trimming removed 4 bases from V and 4 bases from J, with 14 bases in between. The CDR3 region has the DNA TGTGCCAGCAGCCTCAGGGAAGGGGGCACTGAAGCTTTCTTT. It codes for CASSLREGGTEAFF. The full variable domain, in which reference TRBV9 and TRBJ1-1 provide the parts outside the CDR3, is DSGVTQTPKHLITATGQRVTLRCSPRSGDLSVYWYQQSLDQGLQFLIQYYNGEERAKGNILERFSAQQFPDLHSELNLSSLELGDSALYFCASSLREGGTEAFFGQGTRLTVV.

The chain joins TRBV3-1 (or the pseudogene TRBV3-2) to TRBJ2-7; 10 nucleotides match TRBD1. The V gene end was trimmed by 2 bases and the J gene end by 5 bases; junction bases not matched to a gene: 6. Germline V gene lookup returns CDR1 LGHDT and CDR2 YNNKEL (reference sequence). CDR3 length equals 15 residues. Here the CDR3 DNA reads TGTGCCAGCAGCCAACCGGGACAGGGGTACGACGAGCAGTACTTC. Translating gives CASSQPGQGYDEQYF.

This chain uses TRBV19 with TRBJ2-5, with 8 bases matching TRBD2. Germline V gene lookup returns CDR1 LNHDA and CDR2 SQIVND (reference sequence). V lost 3 bases to trimming and J lost 2 bases; unmatched junction nucleotides: 2. This CDR3 is built from 14 residues. CDR3 in amino acids: CASSISGEQETQYF. The DNA of the CDR3 is TGTGCCAGTAGTATTAGCGGGGAACAAGAGACCCAGTACTTC.